Listed here are 27 T cell receptor beta chains from one sample, sequenced in a study of blood T cell repertoires in COVID-19. Only in-frame clones appear in the TCRdb table, and some are missing; sequencing was by immunoSEQ multiplex PCR. In the table there are about 260,000 clones, 75% to 90% of which are singletons. The sample comprised PBMCs or T cells enriched from blood (not recorded which). Receptor source: a woman aged 40 to 50 who had been exposed to COVID-19.

The rearrangement joins TRBV3-1 (or the pseudogene TRBV3-2) to TRBJ1-5, with 7 bases lining up with TRBD1. The V segment lost 3 bases and the J segment 4 bases; nucleotides outside the gene matches: 6. Germline V gene lookup returns CDR1 LGHDT and CDR2 YNNKEL (reference sequence). This CDR3 has 15 residues. In nucleotides, the CDR3 is TGTGCCAGCAGCCAGATGGACAGGCCAAATCAGCCCCAGCATTTT. It translates to CASSQMDRPNQPQHF.

Details on this clone: Other DNA variants within this sample encode the same CDR3. V gene TRBV4-3 combines with J gene TRBJ1-2; 9 nucleotides align to TRBD1. CDR3 size: 14 residues. Germline CDR1 and CDR2: LGHNA and YSLEER. Trimming took 1 base from V and 5 from J; bases not matched to a gene: 2. CDR3 sequence (DNA): TGCGCCAGCAGCCAAGGGGACAGGGCTTATGGCTACACCTTC. Residues: CASSQGDRAYGYTF.

This clone has more than one count but fewer than ten. The CDR3 DNA follows: TGTGCCAGCGGCAGGGGCCGATCGGCTTTCTTT. This gives the protein CASGRGRSAFF. The genes are TRBV2 and TRBJ1-1; possibly TRBD1 for D (6 bases). In germline, CDR1 is SNHLY, CDR2 FYNNEI. Trimming removed 8 bases at V and 11 bases at J, with 15 bases between. This CDR3 is built from 11 residues.

The gene calls are TRBV19 and TRBJ1-2; a possible D gene is TRBD1 (5 bases). V was clipped by 7 bases and J by 2 bases, with 14 bases between them. This CDR3 region has 14 residues. Germline CDR1 reads LNHDA; CDR2 reads SQIVND (reference sequence). The CDR3 here is CASTIPGVNYGYTF. The CDR3 coding sequence is TGTGCCAGTACTATCCCGGGGGTAAACTATGGCTACACCTTC.

The J gene is TRBJ1-3, the V gene TRBV28, with D tentatively TRBD1 (6 bases). The V end was cut by 3 bases, the J end by 4 bases, with 25 bases between. The CDR3 runs to 19 residues. CDR1 is MDHEN and CDR2 is SYDVKM in the germline V gene. The CDR3 protein is CASSLDFQGGQTRGNTIYF. The CDR3 bases are TGTGCCAGCAGTTTGGATTTTCAGGGTGGACAGACGAGGGGAAACACCATATATTTT.

The chain couples TRBV10-3 to TRBJ2-1; no clear D gene. Germline V gene lookup returns CDR1 ENHRY and CDR2 SYGVKD. Trimming shortened V by 8 bases and J by 2 bases, and 10 bases separated the two germline ends. CDR3 length equals 13 residues. CDR3 nucleotide sequence: TGTGCCATCGGCTACAGAGCCTACAATGAGCAGTTCTTC. Encoded protein: CAIGYRAYNEQFF.

This clone was observed a single time. The V gene is TRBV30, the J gene TRBJ1-1; D gene uncertain. The length of the CDR3 is 14 residues. Between the trimmed V and J ends, which lost 5 bases and 5 bases, there was a span of 18 bases. Germline loops: CDR1 GTSNPN, CDR2 SVGIG (reference sequence). The CDR3 DNA reads TGTGCCTGGGGACCGCCTGAACGTGCGACTGAAGCTTTCTTT. Its protein product is CAWGPPERATEAFF.

This clone came up once. CDR3 sequence reads: CATSDTMIGELFF. DNA of the CDR3: TGTGCCACCAGTGATACAATGATCGGGGAGCTGTTTTTT. The chain employs TRBV24-1 and TRBJ2-2; D call uncertain. Germline V gene data show CDR1 as KGHDR and CDR2 as SFDVKD. This CDR3 contains 13 residues. V was trimmed by 3 bases and J by 7 bases, leaving 8 bases between them.

Concerning this clone: One junction end disagrees with the germline gene, perhaps due to a read error. The chain links TRBV5-1 to TRBJ1-3, with D perhaps TRBD1 (5 bases). This CDR3 has 15 amino acids. From germline, CDR1 is SGHRS and CDR2 YFSETQ. CDR3 sequence (DNA): TGTGCCAGCAGCTTGGATCGGGGGTCCGGAAACACCATATATTTT. Its translation is CASSLDRGSGNTIYF.

This clone has just one count. V and J are TRBV19 and TRBJ1-5, with D uncertain. The germline V gene has CDR1 LNHDA and CDR2 SQIVND (reference sequence). V lost 9 bases to trimming and J lost 1 base, with 16 bases between them. The CDR3 is 15 amino acids. This chain's CDR3 is CASRLRVESNQPQHF. CDR3 nucleotide sequence: TGTGCCAGCCGATTGAGGGTGGAGAGCAATCAGCCCCAGCATTTT.

The CDR3 sequence is CAWRGASAEAFF. In DNA, the CDR3 is TGTGCCTGGAGGGGGGCGTCCGCTGAAGCTTTCTTT. This chain uses TRBV30 with TRBJ1-1, with D possibly matching TRBD1 (6 bases). V lost 3 bases, J lost 6 bases, and 11 bases lay in between. From germline, CDR1 is GTSNPN and CDR2 SVGIG (reference sequence). This CDR3 has 12 amino acids.

The chain employs TRBV25-1 and TRBJ1-1; D is unresolved. Per the germline V gene, CDR1 is MGHDK and CDR2 is SYGVNS. V lost 5 bases to trimming and J lost 9 bases, with 19 bases between them. This CDR3 has 14 residues. The CDR3 here is CASSQEGGNFKAFF. The DNA of the CDR3 is TGTGCCAGCAGTCAGGAGGGAGGGAACTTTAAAGCTTTCTTT.

This sequence joins TRBV15 and TRBJ1-6, with 7 bases matching TRBD1. In germline, CDR1 is LNHNV, CDR2 YYDKDF (reference sequence). The CDR3 is 18 residues long. V shed 0 bases, J shed 9 bases, and the junction held 14 bases outside the gene matches. The chain's CDR3 is CATSRDILGGGVSSPLHF. The CDR3, as DNA: TGTGCCACCAGCAGAGATATACTTGGAGGGGGCGTCAGTTCACCCCTCCACTTT. The full variable domain, completed using reference TRBV15 and TRBJ1-6, is DAMVIQNPRYQVTQFGKPVTLSCSQTLNHNVMYWYQQKSSQAPKLLFHYYDKDFNNEADTPDNFQSRRPNTSFCFLDIRSPGLGDTAMYLCATSRDILGGGVSSPLHFGNGTRLTVT.

A few counts support this clone. This chain links TRBV27 with TRBJ2-5; 7 nucleotides line up with TRBD1. The CDR3 has 14 amino acids. V was pared by 5 bases and J by 5 bases, with 8 bases of the junction left unmatched. The germline V gene has CDR1 MNHEY and CDR2 SMNVEV (reference sequence). CDR3 loop: CASSAQTGVETQYF. The CDR3 DNA sequence: TGTGCCAGCAGTGCCCAAACAGGGGTTGAGACCCAGTACTTC.

This clone has a count of ten or more. V gene TRBV28 combines with J gene TRBJ1-5; no firm D call. The CDR3 runs to 12 residues. Germline V gives CDR1 MDHEN, CDR2 SYDVKM. Trimming removed 7 bases from V and 5 bases from J, with 9 bases in between. DNA of the CDR3: TGTGCCAGCACAGACCAGGATCAGCCCCAGCATTTT. It is translated as CASTDQDQPQHF. The full variable domain, with the rest looked up from reference TRBV28 and TRBJ1-5, is DVKVTQSSRYLVKRTGEKVFLECVQDMDHENMFWYRQDPGLGLRLIYFSYDVKMKEKGDIPEGYSVSREKKERFSLILESASTNQTSMYLCASTDQDQPQHFGDGTRLSIL.

The gene calls are TRBV7-3 and TRBJ2-1; 7 bases match TRBD2. Germline CDR1 SGHTA, CDR2 FQGTGA. The CDR3 loop spans 12 amino acids. With V trimmed by 8 bases and J by 7 bases, 5 bases remained unmatched. The CDR3 nucleotides read TGTGCCAGCTCAGCGGGGCTTAATGAGCAGTTCTTC. Protein: CASSAGLNEQFF.

The genes are TRBV7-9 and TRBJ1-1; 9 bases map to TRBD1. The CDR3 is 13 amino acids. With 3 bases clipped from V and 10 bases from J, the junction kept 6 bases outside the gene matches. Germline assignment: CDR1 SEHNR and CDR2 FQNEAQ (reference sequence). The CDR3 is CASSFGQGYSAFF. DNA of the CDR3: TGTGCCAGCAGCTTCGGACAGGGGTATTCAGCTTTCTTT.

The V gene is TRBV27, the J gene TRBJ2-7; 8 bases are a match to TRBD2. The V and J ends lost 8 bases and 7 bases, in that order; junction bases with no gene match: 16. Germline lookup yields CDR1 MNHEY and CDR2 SMNVEV (reference sequence). This CDR3 comprises 15 residues. The CDR3 loop reads CASAKALAAGMEQYV. The CDR3 coding sequence is TGTGCCAGCGCCAAAGCACTAGCGGCGGGAATGGAGCAGTACGTC.

The chain combines TRBV20-1 with TRBJ1-2; possibly TRBD1 for D (6 bases). This CDR3 has 11 amino acids. The ends were cut back, 6 bases at V and 8 bases at J, with 13 bases in the middle. CDR1 DFQATT and CDR2 SNEGSKA come from the germline V gene (reference sequence). CDR3 DNA sequence: TGCAGTGCGGCCCGGGACACGGGCTACACCTTC. Encoded protein: CSAARDTGYTF.

With regard to this clone: The junction and the germline gene differ at one end; a read error may be behind it. V usage is TRBV5-1 and J usage is TRBJ2-1, with 11 positions matching TRBD2. The CDR3 is 14 residues long. CDR1 SGHRS and CDR2 YFSETQ come from the germline V gene. CDR3 region: CASSWGTSGTEQFF. DNA of the CDR3: TGTGCCAGCAGCTGGGGGACTAGCGGAACTGAGCAGTTCTTC. The whole variable domain, filled in from reference TRBV5-1 and TRBJ2-1, reads KAGVTQTPRYLIKTRGQQVTLSCSPISGHRSVSWYQQTPGQGLQFLFEYFSETQRNKGNFPGRFSGRQFSNSRSEMNVSTLELGDSALYLCASSWGTSGTEQFFGPGTRLTVL.

J is TRBJ1-3 and V is TRBV4-1; TRBD1 matches 9 bases. Germline CDR1 MGHRA, CDR2 YSYEKL. The length of the CDR3 is 16 residues. V was clipped by 8 bases and J by 6 bases; unmatched bases: 14. As DNA, the CDR3 is TGCGCCAGCGCACTGACGGACAGGGGTTTTGAAAACACCATATATTTT. Amino acids: CASALTDRGFENTIYF.

The V call is TRBV24-1, the J call TRBJ2-2, with 7 bases matching TRBD1. The CDR3 is 17 residues long. CDR1 and CDR2 from the germline V gene are KGHDR and SFDVKD. V dropped 1 base and J dropped 1; count of bases not matched to a gene: 5. The DNA of the CDR3 is TGTGCCACCAGTGATTTAGGGGGCGTGGGGAACACCGGGGAGCTGTTTTTT. Its protein is CATSDLGGVGNTGELFF.

A single count supports this clone. The chain recombines TRBV9 with TRBJ1-1; 7 positions agree with TRBD1. This CDR3 is built from 13 residues. Germline values: CDR1 SGDLS, CDR2 YYNGEE. V lost 8 bases to trimming and J lost 5 bases; unmatched junction nucleotides: 9. The CDR3 reads CASGASGGTEAFF. The CDR3, as DNA: TGTGCCAGTGGGGCCTCAGGGGGTACTGAAGCTTTCTTT.

The J gene is TRBJ2-1, the V gene TRBV25-1, with 15 bases matching TRBD2. CDR3 length: 15 residues. The germline V gene encodes CDR1 MGHDK and CDR2 SYGVNS. The V gene end was trimmed by 6 bases and the J gene end by 7 bases; junction bases not matched to a gene: 4. The CDR3 DNA reads TGTGCCAGCAGAGAGGGGACTAGCGGGGGGAATGAGCAGTTCTTC. Translation: CASREGTSGGNEQFF.

This chain links TRBV10-3 with TRBJ2-1, with 10 nucleotides matching TRBD2. The CDR3 loop spans 16 amino acids. Germline trimming cut 3 bases from V and 7 bases from J; bases unmatched to any gene: 9. From germline, CDR1 is ENHRY and CDR2 SYGVKD. CDR3 protein: CAISDLIAGGGNEQFF. Here the CDR3 DNA reads TGTGCCATCAGTGATTTGATAGCGGGAGGTGGAAATGAGCAGTTCTTC.

This chain links TRBV4-3 with TRBJ1-6; D unresolved. Germline V gene lookup returns CDR1 LGHNA and CDR2 YSLEER. The CDR3 sequence is 18 residues long. V was pared by 0 bases and J by 0 bases, with 12 bases between. The CDR3 is CASSQDDIGFSYNSPLHF. CDR3 sequence (DNA): TGCGCCAGCAGCCAAGATGACATAGGATTCTCCTATAATTCACCCCTCCACTTT.

The V and J genes are TRBV7-9 and TRBJ2-1; 7 positions agree with TRBD2. Germline V gene lookup returns CDR1 SEHNR and CDR2 FQNEAQ (reference sequence). V was pared by 7 bases and J by 6 bases, with 18 bases of the junction left unmatched. The CDR3 is made up of 17 amino acids. The CDR3 here is CASIEGGRPRIGNEQFF. The CDR3 DNA follows: TGTGCCAGCATTGAAGGCGGGAGACCTCGGATTGGCAATGAGCAGTTCTTC.